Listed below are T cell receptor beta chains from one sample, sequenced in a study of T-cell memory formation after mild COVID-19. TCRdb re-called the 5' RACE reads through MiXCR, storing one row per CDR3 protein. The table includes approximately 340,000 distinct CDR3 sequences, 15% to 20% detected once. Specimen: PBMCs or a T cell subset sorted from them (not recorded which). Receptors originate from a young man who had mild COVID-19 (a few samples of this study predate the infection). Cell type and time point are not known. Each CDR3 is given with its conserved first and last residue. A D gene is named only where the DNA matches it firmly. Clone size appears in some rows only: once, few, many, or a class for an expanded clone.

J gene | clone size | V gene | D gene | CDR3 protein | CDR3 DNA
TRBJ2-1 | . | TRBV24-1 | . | CATSDLVTELCPGSYNEQFF | TGTGCCACCAGTGATTTAGTGACCGAGTTATGTCCTGGCTCCTACAATGAGCAGTTCTTC
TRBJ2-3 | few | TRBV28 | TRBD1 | CASSPPTGGAPADTQYF | TGTGCCAGCAGCCCCCCAACAGGGGGCGCGCCGGCAGATACGCAGTATTTT
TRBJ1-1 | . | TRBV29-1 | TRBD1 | CSVNGQGSGHTEAFF | TGCAGCGTCAACGGACAGGGGTCGGGTCACACTGAAGCTTTCTTT
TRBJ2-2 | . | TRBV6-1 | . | CASSGSGVTGELFF | TGTGCCAGCAGTGGCTCAGGGGTAACCGGGGAGCTGTTTTTT
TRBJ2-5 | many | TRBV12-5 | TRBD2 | CASGWAPSGGHQETQYF | TGTGCTAGTGGTTGGGCCCCTAGCGGGGGCCACCAAGAGACCCAGTACTTC
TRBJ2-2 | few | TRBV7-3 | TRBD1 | CASSPRTGGGGELFF | TGTGCCAGCAGCCCCCGGACAGGGGGGGGCGGGGAGCTGTTTTTT
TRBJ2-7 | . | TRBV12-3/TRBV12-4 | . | CASSLGMWEQYF | TGTGCCAGCAGTTTGGGCATGTGGGAGCAGTACTTC
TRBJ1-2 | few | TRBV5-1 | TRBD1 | CASSLGTGWNYGYTF | TGCGCCAGCAGCTTGGGGACAGGATGGAACTATGGCTACACCTTC
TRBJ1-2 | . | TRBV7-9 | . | CASSLAGPHGYTF | TGTGCCAGCAGCTTAGCAGGGCCCCATGGCTACACCTTC
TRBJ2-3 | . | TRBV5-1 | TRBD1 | CASSTGQSDTQYF | TGCGCCAGCAGCACGGGACAGTCAGATACGCAGTATTTT
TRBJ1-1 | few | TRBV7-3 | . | CASSFFSRESTEAFF | TGTGCCAGCAGCTTTTTCTCCCGAGAGAGCACTGAAGCTTTCTTT
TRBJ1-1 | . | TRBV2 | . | CASGGAGAGTEAFF | TGTGCCAGCGGTGGGGCGGGGGCAGGGACTGAAGCTTTCTTT
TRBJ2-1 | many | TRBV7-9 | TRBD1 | CASSSDRGRNEQFF | TGTGCCAGCAGCTCGGACAGGGGAAGGAATGAGCAGTTCTTC
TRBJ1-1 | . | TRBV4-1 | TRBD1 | CASSPMPGQQAFF | TGCGCCAGCAGCCCGATGCCGGGACAGCAAGCTTTCTTT
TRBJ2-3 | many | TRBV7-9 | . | CASSLFLDTQYF | TGTGCCAGCAGCTTATTCCTGGATACGCAGTATTTT
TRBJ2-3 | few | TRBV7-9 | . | CASSLGQISTDTQYF | TGTGCCAGCAGCTTGGGACAAATATCCACAGATACGCAGTATTTT
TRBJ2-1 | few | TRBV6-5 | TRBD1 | CASRDRDPYNEQFF | TGTGCCAGCCGAGACAGGGATCCCTACAATGAGCAGTTCTTC
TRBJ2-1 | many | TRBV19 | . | CASRMGGQYEQFF | TGTGCCAGTAGGATGGGCGGACAATATGAGCAGTTCTTC
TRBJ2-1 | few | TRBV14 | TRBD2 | CASSRRDYLIF | TGTGCCAGCAGCAGGCGGGACTACCTAATCTTC
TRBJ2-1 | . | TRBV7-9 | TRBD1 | CASSPGQGAEQFF | TGTGCCAGCAGCCCAGGACAGGGTGCTGAGCAGTTCTTC
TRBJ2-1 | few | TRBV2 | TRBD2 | CASTPTSGVGNEQFF | TGTGCCAGCACTCCGACTAGCGGGGTAGGGAATGAGCAGTTCTTC
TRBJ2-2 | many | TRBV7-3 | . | CASSLTSGFNTGELFF | TGTGCCAGCAGCTTAACGTCGGGGTTTAACACCGGGGAGCTGTTTTTT
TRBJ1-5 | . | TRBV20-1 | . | CSARGSLGNQPQHF | TGCAGTGCTAGGGGGAGTCTAGGCAATCAGCCCCAGCATTTT
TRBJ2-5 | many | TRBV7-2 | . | CASLRGETQYF | TGTGCCAGCCTGAGGGGGGAGACCCAGTACTTC
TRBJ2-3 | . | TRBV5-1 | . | CASSSLVSDTQYF | TGCGCCAGCAGCTCACTAGTCTCAGATACGCAGTATTTT
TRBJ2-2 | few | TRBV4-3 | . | CASSQQGRYGTGELFF | TGCGCCAGCAGCCAACAGGGGCGCTACGGCACCGGGGAGCTGTTTTTT
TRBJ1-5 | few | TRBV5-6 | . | CASTNRDSHQPQHF | TGTGCCAGCACCAATAGGGACTCCCATCAGCCCCAGCATTTT